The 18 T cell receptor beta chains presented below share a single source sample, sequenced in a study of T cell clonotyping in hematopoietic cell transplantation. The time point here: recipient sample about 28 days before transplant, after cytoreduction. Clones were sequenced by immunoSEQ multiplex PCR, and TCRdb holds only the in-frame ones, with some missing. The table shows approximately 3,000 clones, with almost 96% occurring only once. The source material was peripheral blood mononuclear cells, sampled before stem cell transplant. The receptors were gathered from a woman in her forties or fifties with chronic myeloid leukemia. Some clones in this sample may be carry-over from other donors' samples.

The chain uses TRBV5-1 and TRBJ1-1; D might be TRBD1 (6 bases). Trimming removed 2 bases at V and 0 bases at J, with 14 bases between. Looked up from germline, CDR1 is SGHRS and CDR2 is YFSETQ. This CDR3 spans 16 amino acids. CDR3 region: CASSFSGALMNTEAFF. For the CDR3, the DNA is TGCGCCAGCAGCTTCTCAGGGGCCCTAATGAACACTGAAGCTTTCTTT.

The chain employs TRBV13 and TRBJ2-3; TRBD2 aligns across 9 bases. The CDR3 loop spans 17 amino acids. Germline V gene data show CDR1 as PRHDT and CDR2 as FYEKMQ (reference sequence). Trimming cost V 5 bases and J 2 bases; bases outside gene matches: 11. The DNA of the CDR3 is TGTGCCAGCAGCCACGACTTAGCGGGGGCTTTCACAGATACGCAGTATTTT. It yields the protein CASSHDLAGAFTDTQYF.

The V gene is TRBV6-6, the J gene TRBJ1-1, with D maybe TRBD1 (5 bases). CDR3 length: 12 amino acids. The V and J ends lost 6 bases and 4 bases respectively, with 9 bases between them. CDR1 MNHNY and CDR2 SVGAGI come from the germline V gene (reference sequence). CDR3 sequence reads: CASRGGGTEAFF. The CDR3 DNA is TGTGCCAGCAGGGGCGGGGGCACTGAAGCTTTCTTT.

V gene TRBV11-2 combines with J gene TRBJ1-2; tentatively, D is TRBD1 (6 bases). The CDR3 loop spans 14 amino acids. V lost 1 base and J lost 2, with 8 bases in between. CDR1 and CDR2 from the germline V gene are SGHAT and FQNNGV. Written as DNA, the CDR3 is TGTGCCAGCAGCTTAGTAACAGGGAACTATGGCTACACCTTC. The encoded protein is CASSLVTGNYGYTF.

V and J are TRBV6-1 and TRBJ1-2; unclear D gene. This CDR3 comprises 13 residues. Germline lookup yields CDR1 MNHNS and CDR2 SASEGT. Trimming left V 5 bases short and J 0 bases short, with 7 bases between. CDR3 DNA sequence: TGTGCCAGCAGTTCGACGGCTAACTATGGCTACACCTTC. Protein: CASSSTANYGYTF.

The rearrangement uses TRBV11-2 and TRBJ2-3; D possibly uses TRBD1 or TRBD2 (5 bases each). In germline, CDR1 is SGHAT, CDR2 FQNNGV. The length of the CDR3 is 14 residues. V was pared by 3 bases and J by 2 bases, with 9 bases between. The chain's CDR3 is CASSLGVHTDTQYF. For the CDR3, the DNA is TGTGCCAGCAGCTTGGGGGTTCACACAGATACGCAGTATTTT.

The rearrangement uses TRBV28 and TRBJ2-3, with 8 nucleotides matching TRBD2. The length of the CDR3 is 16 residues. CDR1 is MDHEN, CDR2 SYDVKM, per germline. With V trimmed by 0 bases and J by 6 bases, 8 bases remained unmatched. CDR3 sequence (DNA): TGTGCCAGCAGTTTATGGGGGACTAGACAAGGGGATACGCAGTATTTT. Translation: CASSLWGTRQGDTQYF. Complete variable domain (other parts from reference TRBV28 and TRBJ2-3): DVKVTQSSRYLVKRTGEKVFLECVQDMDHENMFWYRQDPGLGLRLIYFSYDVKMKEKGDIPEGYSVSREKKERFSLILESASTNQTSMYLCASSLWGTRQGDTQYFGPGTRLTVL.

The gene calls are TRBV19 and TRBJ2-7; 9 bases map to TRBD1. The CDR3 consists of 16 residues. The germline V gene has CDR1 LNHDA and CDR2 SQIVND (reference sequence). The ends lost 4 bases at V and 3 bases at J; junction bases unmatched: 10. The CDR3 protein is CASSTTGTGNFYEQYF. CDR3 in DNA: TGTGCCAGTAGTACCACCGGGACAGGGAACTTCTACGAGCAGTACTTC.

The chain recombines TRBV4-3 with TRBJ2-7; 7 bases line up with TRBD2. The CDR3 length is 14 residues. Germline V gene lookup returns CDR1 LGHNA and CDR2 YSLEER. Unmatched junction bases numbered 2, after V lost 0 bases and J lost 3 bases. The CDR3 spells CASSQDWGGYEQYF. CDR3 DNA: TGCGCCAGCAGCCAAGATTGGGGGGGCTACGAGCAGTACTTC.

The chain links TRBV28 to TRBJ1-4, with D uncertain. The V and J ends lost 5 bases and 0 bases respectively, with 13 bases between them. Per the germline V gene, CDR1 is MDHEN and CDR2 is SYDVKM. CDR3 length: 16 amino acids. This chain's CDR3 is CASSRRRVATNEKLFF. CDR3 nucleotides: TGTGCCAGCAGTCGACGGCGAGTTGCAACTAATGAAAAACTGTTTTTT.

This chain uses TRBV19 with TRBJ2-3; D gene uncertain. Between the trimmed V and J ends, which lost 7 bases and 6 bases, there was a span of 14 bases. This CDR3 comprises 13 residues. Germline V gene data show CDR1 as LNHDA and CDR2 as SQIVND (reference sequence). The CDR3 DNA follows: TGTGCCAGTAAGCAGGCTGCGGCGGATACGCAGTATTTT. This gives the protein CASKQAAADTQYF.

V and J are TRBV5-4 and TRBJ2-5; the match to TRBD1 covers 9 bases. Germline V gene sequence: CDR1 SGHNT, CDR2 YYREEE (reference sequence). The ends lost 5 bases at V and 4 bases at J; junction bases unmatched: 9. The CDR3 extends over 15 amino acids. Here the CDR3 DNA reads TGTGCCAGCAGATACAGGGGGCCCGGGTCAGAGACCCAGTACTTC. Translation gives CASRYRGPGSETQYF.

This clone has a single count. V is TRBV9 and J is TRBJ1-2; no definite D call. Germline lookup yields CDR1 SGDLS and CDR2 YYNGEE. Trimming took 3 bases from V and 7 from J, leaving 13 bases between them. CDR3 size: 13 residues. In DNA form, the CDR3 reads TGTGCCAGCAGCGCGTCCGAGGGTTCTGGCTACACCTTC. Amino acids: CASSASEGSGYTF.

For the CDR3, the DNA is TGTGCCAGCAGCTTAAGCCAGGGGGGCTACGAGCAGTACTTC. Translation: CASSLSQGGYEQYF. The chain couples TRBV7-8 to TRBJ2-7; D possibly corresponds to TRBD1 (7 bases). V was clipped by 2 bases and J by 3 bases, with 11 bases between them. The germline V gene encodes CDR1 SGHVS and CDR2 FQNEAQ. The CDR3 runs to 14 residues.

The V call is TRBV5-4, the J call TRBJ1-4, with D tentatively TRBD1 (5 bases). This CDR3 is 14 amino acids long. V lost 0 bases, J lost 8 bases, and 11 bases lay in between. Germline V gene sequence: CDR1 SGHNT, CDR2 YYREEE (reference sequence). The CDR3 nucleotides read TGTGCCAGCAGCTTGGGGCAGGGAGACGAAAAACTGTTTTTT. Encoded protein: CASSLGQGDEKLFF.

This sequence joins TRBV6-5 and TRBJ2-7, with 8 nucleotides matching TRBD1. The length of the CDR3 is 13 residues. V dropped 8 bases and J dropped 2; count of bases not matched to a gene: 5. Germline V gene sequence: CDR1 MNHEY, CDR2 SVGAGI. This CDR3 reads CASGTGPTYEQYF. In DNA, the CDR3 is TGTGCCAGCGGGACAGGCCCAACCTACGAGCAGTACTTC.

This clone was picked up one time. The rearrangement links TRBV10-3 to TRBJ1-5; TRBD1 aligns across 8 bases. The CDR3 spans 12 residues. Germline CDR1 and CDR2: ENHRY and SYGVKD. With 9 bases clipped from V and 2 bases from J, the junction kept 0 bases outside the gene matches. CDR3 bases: TGTGCCATGGGACAGGGCAATCAGCCCCAGCATTTT. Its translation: CAMGQGNQPQHF.

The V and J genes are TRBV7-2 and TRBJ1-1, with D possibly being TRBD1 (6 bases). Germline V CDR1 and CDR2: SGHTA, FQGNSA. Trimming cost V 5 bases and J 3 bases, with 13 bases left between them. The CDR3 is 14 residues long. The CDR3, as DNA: TGTGCCAGCAGCACCTCTTACAGGGACACTGAAGCTTTCTTT. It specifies CASSTSYRDTEAFF.